The clone carrying this T cell receptor beta chain was observed once. No antigen is known for it. Extraction of 1.5 to 2.5 micrograms of genomic DNA from cryopreserved PBMCs supplied material for TCR beta libraries. This entry comes from a study of cytotoxic CD8 clonotypes in ibrutinib-treated CLL. In the study overall: Partial responses totalled 24 and complete responses 2; after median roughly 64 months, approximately 15 remained remitted and approximately twelve progressed. Sample averages reached 250,000 to 300,000 productive templates and under 100,000 productive rearrangements. Broader study findings: There were few public clonotypes, and on treatment they contracted or stayed stable.

Data came from immunoSEQ multiplex PCR; TCRdb stores just in-frame clones and leaves some out. The table includes more than 15,000 clones, 68% detected once. V was trimmed by 6 bases and J by 8 bases, leaving 20 bases between them. The germline V gene has CDR1 SNHLY and CDR2 FYNNEI. The CDR3 length is 15 residues. The TCR originated in a human donor with chronic lymphocytic leukemia. This sample comprised PBMCs, obtained before ibrutinib treatment. V and J are TRBV2 and TRBJ2-1; D is possibly TRBD1 (6 bases). CDR3 protein: CASSPTGHAVDEQFF. The CDR3 DNA follows: TGTGCCAGCAGCCCGACGGGACACGCGGTCGATGAGCAGTTCTTC.